Following are 32 T cell receptor beta chains from one sample sequenced in a study of T cell repertoires in cytomegalovirus infection. MiXCR was run by TCRdb on the reads, yielding one entry per CDR3 protein. The data hold roughly 570,000 distinct CDR3 sequences, with almost 40% observed a single time. These receptors' antigens are unknown. This sample comprised cultured PBMCs, obtained from culture after CMV antigen stimulation. Source of these receptors: a human donor in good health (CMV status not recorded). Some clones in this sample may be carry-over from other donors' samples.

The chain recombines TRBV6-6 with TRBJ2-1; the D gene is possibly TRBD2 (6 bases). V was pared by 2 bases and J by 9 bases, with 17 bases between. This CDR3 contains 15 residues. The germline V gene has CDR1 MNHNY and CDR2 SVGAGI (reference sequence). The CDR3 bases are TGTGCCAGCAGTTACACCCTCGGGAGCTTCACTGAGCAGTTCTTC. Protein sequence: CASSYTLGSFTEQFF.

The chain links TRBV6-6 to TRBJ1-1; a possible D gene is TRBD1 (5 bases). The CDR3 has 16 amino acids. Germline CDR1 and CDR2: MNHNY and SVGAGI (reference sequence). Trimming shortened V by 5 bases and J by 2 bases, and 18 bases separated the two germline ends. CDR3 coding DNA: TGTGCCAGCAGTGTCAATATCGGGACGGCCAACACTGAAGCTTTCTTT. Translation: CASSVNIGTANTEAFF.

This clonotype was counted between two and nine times. This chain joins TRBV6-6 and TRBJ1-6, with a possible D match to TRBD1 (5 bases). Germline loops: CDR1 MNHNY, CDR2 SVGAGI (reference sequence). V was shortened by 7 bases and J by 0 bases, with 13 bases between the two germline ends. CDR3 length: 16 residues. The CDR3 reads CASKYRHSSYNSPLHF. The CDR3 nucleotides read TGTGCCAGCAAATACAGGCACAGCTCCTATAATTCACCCCTCCACTTT.

Only a few counts were recorded for this clonotype. The chain combines TRBV11-2 with TRBJ1-4, with 10 bases lining up with TRBD1. The V segment lost 4 bases and the J segment 8 bases; nucleotides outside the gene matches: 10. CDR1 is SGHAT, CDR2 FQNNGV, per germline. This CDR3 is built from 16 residues. The CDR3 sequence: CASSSGQGIGTEKLFF. The CDR3 region has the DNA TGTGCCAGCAGCTCGGGACAGGGGATCGGAACCGAAAAACTGTTTTTT. Using reference TRBV11-2 and TRBJ1-4 for the parts outside the CDR3, the full variable domain is EAGVAQSPRYKIIEKRQSVAFWCNPISGHATLYWYQQILGQGPKLLIQFQNNGVVDDSQLPKDRFSAERLKGVDSTLKIQPAKLEDSAVYLCASSSGQGIGTEKLFFGSGTQLSVL.

V usage is TRBV19 and J usage is TRBJ1-4, with a weak D call TRBD1 (6 bases). Trimming cost V 8 bases and J 2 bases, with 15 bases left between them. Germline V CDR1 and CDR2: LNHDA, SQIVND (reference sequence). The CDR3 contains 15 residues. In DNA form, the CDR3 reads TGTGCCAGTCGCTCAGTTGACAGGACTAATGAAAAACTGTTTTTT. This translates into CASRSVDRTNEKLFF.

This clonotype was seen more than once but under ten times. This chain joins TRBV30 and TRBJ1-6; TRBD1 is a possible D gene (5 bases). The CDR3 runs to 15 residues. Germline values: CDR1 GTSNPN, CDR2 SVGIG (reference sequence). The V and J ends lost 3 bases and 8 bases respectively, with 17 bases between them. In DNA, the CDR3 is TGTGCCTGGAGCCCGGGGGTGGCCTCCCATTCACCCCTCCACTTT. Protein: CAWSPGVASHSPLHF.

The rearrangement uses TRBV7-9 and TRBJ1-5; D remains unclear. The CDR3 has 14 residues. V was pared by 0 bases and J by 1 base, with 4 bases between. Germline V gene sequence: CDR1 SEHNR, CDR2 FQNEAQ (reference sequence). CDR3 sequence reads: CASSLAESNQPQHF. CDR3 nucleotides: TGTGCCAGCAGCTTAGCAGAGAGCAATCAGCCCCAGCATTTT. Using reference TRBV7-9 and TRBJ1-5 for the parts outside the CDR3, the full variable domain is DTGVSQNPRHKITKRGQNVTFRCDPISEHNRLYWYRQTLGQGPEFLTYFQNEAQLEKSRLLSDRFSAERPKGSFSTLEIQRTEQGDSAMYLCASSLAESNQPQHFGDGTRLSIL.

The sample holds a few counts of this clonotype. The chain uses TRBV7-4 and TRBJ2-7; no clear D gene. The germline V gene encodes CDR1 SGHVT and CDR2 SQSDAQ. CDR3 length equals 14 residues. Trimming shortened V by 5 bases and J by 5 bases, and 16 bases separated the two germline ends. CDR3 in DNA: TGTGCCAGCAGCCAGATCTGCGGCTTGGACGAGCAGTACTTC. This codes for CASSQICGLDEQYF.

In this sample, this clonotype turned up a few times. The rearrangement links TRBV7-6 to TRBJ1-5; TRBD1 might be the D (5 bases). The V gene's germline CDR1 is SGHVS and CDR2 FNYEAQ. V lost 2 bases and J 9 bases, leaving 11 bases between the germline ends. This CDR3 contains 13 residues. The chain's CDR3 is CASSLIGGGPQHF. DNA of the CDR3: TGTGCCAGCAGCTTAATCGGGGGGGGGCCCCAGCATTTT.

In its sample, this clonotype was seen a few times. The chain joins TRBV7-8 to TRBJ2-1; TRBD2 matches 8 bases. The CDR3 has 18 amino acids. Germline V gives CDR1 SGHVS, CDR2 FQNEAQ. The V and J ends lost 1 base and 8 bases, in that order; junction bases with no gene match: 16. The CDR3 spells CASSLGFGTRGGRDEQFF. The CDR3 DNA sequence: TGTGCCAGCAGCTTAGGGTTCGGGACTAGAGGAGGTAGGGATGAGCAGTTCTTC.

The chain carries TRBV4-1 and TRBJ1-6; no clear D. The CDR3 covers 12 residues. Germline lookup yields CDR1 MGHRA and CDR2 YSYEKL. Trimming left V 1 base short and J 11 bases short, with 6 bases between. The CDR3 reads CASSQGPAPLHF. CDR3 DNA: TGCGCCAGCAGCCAAGGTCCGGCACCCCTCCACTTT.

This clonotype was detected only a few times. V and J are TRBV7-8 and TRBJ2-7; TRBD1 aligns across 8 bases. Germline values: CDR1 SGHVS, CDR2 FQNEAQ. After removal of 4 bases from V and 4 bases from J, the junction contained 6 bases not matched to a gene. This CDR3 has 14 residues. In nucleotides, the CDR3 is TGTGCCAGCAGCTCAACCAGGGGGCCGTACGAGCAGTACTTC. Encoded protein: CASSSTRGPYEQYF.

V and J are TRBV20-1 and TRBJ2-5, with TRBD2 as a possible D gene (6 bases). The CDR3 is 12 residues long. Germline V lookup: CDR1 DFQATT, CDR2 SNEGSKA (reference sequence). Trimming removed 1 base from V and 5 bases from J, with 8 bases in between. The CDR3 protein is CSARGGTETQYF. The CDR3 DNA sequence: TGCAGTGCTAGAGGCGGGACGGAGACCCAGTACTTC.

The V call is TRBV12-3 or TRBV12-4, the J call TRBJ2-3; 9 nucleotides agree with TRBD2. The CDR3 covers 17 residues. The V segment lost 5 bases and the J segment 4 bases; nucleotides outside the gene matches: 13. Here the CDR3 DNA reads TGTGCCAGCAGTGGGTCATTACGTAGCGGGAGCCCAGATACGCAGTATTTT. Encoded protein: CASSGSLRSGSPDTQYF.

V and J are TRBV10-3 and TRBJ2-5, with D tentatively TRBD2 (5 bases). The germline CDR1 and CDR2 sequences are ENHRY and SYGVKD. Trimming took off 5 bases at V and 2 bases at J, with 12 bases between the two ends. The CDR3 runs 14 residues. In DNA, the CDR3 is TGTGCCATCAGTACATCGAGAGGGCAAGAGACCCAGTACTTC. As protein: CAISTSRGQETQYF.

The chain has TRBV7-6 and TRBJ2-2; 7 bases agree with TRBD2. From germline, CDR1 is SGHVS and CDR2 FNYEAQ. The CDR3 runs 18 residues. V was pared by 5 bases and J by 4 bases, with 16 bases of the junction left unmatched. The CDR3 DNA reads TGTGCCAGCAGCCCTCTGCGGGATGGCGGGAGTGGCACCGGGGAGCTGTTTTTT. Encoded protein: CASSPLRDGGSGTGELFF.

This clonotype was counted only a few times. This chain joins TRBV27 and TRBJ2-7; 7 nucleotides line up with TRBD2. The CDR3 consists of 14 residues. CDR1 and CDR2 from the germline V gene are MNHEY and SMNVEV (reference sequence). The junction had 4 bases not matched to a gene; V was cut back by 0 bases and J by 5 bases. CDR3 residues: CASSLSRRGDEQYF. The DNA of the CDR3 is TGTGCCAGCAGTTTATCACGACGGGGGGACGAGCAGTACTTC.

This clonotype was observed many times. The chain uses TRBV7-2 and TRBJ2-5; D uncertain. Deletions cut 9 bases from V and 5 bases from J, with 13 bases between. This CDR3 region has 12 residues. Germline CDR1 is SGHTA and CDR2 is FQGNSA. The CDR3 sequence is CASSWAPETQYF. The CDR3 region has the DNA TGTGCCAGTTCCTGGGCACCGGAGACCCAGTACTTC.

V usage is TRBV6-5 and J usage is TRBJ2-5, with D possibly TRBD1 on 5 matching bases. Deletions cut 5 bases from V and 2 bases from J, with 15 bases between. The germline V gene encodes CDR1 MNHEY and CDR2 SVGAGI. The CDR3 loop spans 15 amino acids. Here the CDR3 DNA reads TGTGCCAGCAGTCGAACTGGGGCGACACAAGAGACCCAGTACTTC. This encodes CASSRTGATQETQYF.

Comment on this clonotype: One end of the junction fails to match germline, which may point to a read error. The chain combines TRBV28 with TRBJ2-1; 8 bases map to TRBD2. Germline-derived CDR1 and CDR2 are MDHEN and SYDVKM. The CDR3 extends over 16 amino acids. The CDR3 nucleotides read TGTGCTAGCAGTTTAGAGAGTAGCGGGGCCTACAATGAGCAGTTCTTC. This gives the protein CASSLESSGAYNEQFF.

In this sample, this clonotype turned up a few times. This chain connects TRBV19 to TRBJ1-5; tentative D call: TRBD1 (6 bases). There are 12 residues in the CDR3. Germline loops: CDR1 LNHDA, CDR2 SQIVND (reference sequence). Deletions cut 6 bases from V and 6 bases from J, with 9 bases between. The CDR3 DNA is TGTGCCAGTAGCAGGGGAATTCAGCCCCAGCATTTT. Amino acid sequence: CASSRGIQPQHF.

In its sample, this clonotype was seen a few times. The chain joins TRBV11-2 to TRBJ2-1, with D tentatively TRBD1 (7 bases). Germline CDR1 and CDR2: SGHAT and FQNNGV. The CDR3 loop spans 15 amino acids. Deletions cut 2 bases from V and 7 bases from J, with 15 bases between. This CDR3 is CASSLQGGIGNEQFF. The CDR3, as DNA: TGTGCCAGCAGCTTACAGGGGGGTATCGGGAATGAGCAGTTCTTC.

Comment on this clonotype: The conserved phenylalanine or tryptophan is not found at the CDR3 terminus, so this likely reflects a read error. No DNA is shown, since the ends of the CDR3 on it are uncertain; the CDR3 is the one TCRdb lists. The V and J genes are TRBV3-1 and TRBJ2-1; the table assigns TRBD1, which was not confirmed against the DNA. Per germline, CDR1 LGHDT and CDR2 YNNKEL (reference sequence). Including both end residues, the CDR3 is 11 amino acids long. The CDR3 loop reads CASSQTGPFGV.

The chain uses TRBV4-1 and TRBJ2-7; a weak D match, TRBD2 (5 bases). Per germline, CDR1 MGHRA and CDR2 YSYEKL. CDR3 length: 16 residues. Trimming left V 0 bases short and J 0 bases short, with 12 bases between. For the CDR3, the DNA is TGCGCCAGCAGCCAAGAAGGGAGCTATTCCTCCTACGAGCAGTACTTC. It is translated as CASSQEGSYSSYEQYF.

This clonotype was seen a few times. The J gene is TRBJ2-7, the V gene TRBV20-1; 8 bases map to TRBD2. CDR1 and CDR2 (germline): DFQATT, SNEGSKA (reference sequence). CDR3 length equals 15 residues. The J segment lost 3 bases and the V segment lost 4 bases, leaving 11 bases of the junction unmatched. CDR3 sequence: CSANPRGRLLYEQYF. For the CDR3, the DNA is TGCAGTGCTAATCCTCGCGGGAGGCTCCTCTACGAGCAGTACTTC.

This clonotype has a handful of counts. The chain combines TRBV28 with TRBJ2-4; TRBD2 is a possible D gene (5 bases). From germline, CDR1 is MDHEN and CDR2 SYDVKM. The CDR3 consists of 13 residues. Trimming left V 3 bases short and J 11 bases short, with 14 bases between. The CDR3 region is CASSFSRGEVQYF. The CDR3, as DNA: TGTGCCAGCAGTTTTAGTCGGGGAGAGGTTCAGTACTTC.

The rearrangement links TRBV20-1 to TRBJ2-3, with D uncertain. V lost 3 bases to trimming and J lost 2 bases, with 6 bases between them. Per the germline V gene, CDR1 is DFQATT and CDR2 is SNEGSKA (reference sequence). The CDR3 runs 12 residues. CDR3 in DNA: TGCAGTGCTAGCGGAACCACAGATACGCAGTATTTT. Amino acid sequence: CSASGTTDTQYF.

This rearrangement joins TRBV12-3 or TRBV12-4 to TRBJ2-5, with TRBD2 matching over 8 bases. The CDR3 extends over 17 amino acids. Trimming took 2 bases from V and 5 from J; bases not matched to a gene: 13. CDR3 residues: CASSLYPGLAGRETQYF. DNA for the CDR3: TGTGCCAGCAGTTTATACCCCGGGCTAGCGGGCCGGGAGACCCAGTACTTC.

The gene calls are TRBV20-1 and TRBJ2-1, with TRBD2 identical over 7 bases. The CDR3 sequence is 12 residues long. From germline, CDR1 is DFQATT and CDR2 SNEGSKA (reference sequence). Unmatched junction bases numbered 3, after V lost 3 bases and J lost 7 bases. The CDR3 region has the DNA TGCAGTGCTAGTGGGGGGGTTAATGAGCAGTTCTTC. Translating gives CSASGGVNEQFF.

This clonotype was recorded at least ten times. This chain links TRBV7-2 with TRBJ2-1; 14 nucleotides align to TRBD2. V lost 5 bases to trimming and J lost 7 bases; unmatched junction nucleotides: 7. CDR3 size: 16 residues. The germline CDR1 and CDR2 sequences are SGHTA and FQGNSA. As DNA, the CDR3 is TGTGCCAGCAGCCGACTAGCGGGGGGGCGGGGGAATGAGCAGTTCTTC. Translation gives CASSRLAGGRGNEQFF.

There are many counts of this clonotype. The chain recombines TRBV7-2 with TRBJ2-3; D uncertain. Germline assignment: CDR1 SGHTA and CDR2 FQGNSA. This CDR3 comprises 14 residues. Trimming stripped 2 bases from V and 4 bases from J, with 10 bases between. CDR3 residues: CASSLRRIADTQYF. The CDR3 DNA is TGTGCCAGCAGCTTACGGAGAATTGCAGATACGCAGTATTTT.

Only a few counts were recorded for this clonotype. The chain recombines TRBV5-4 with TRBJ1-6, with TRBD1 identical over 10 bases. Germline CDR1 is SGHNT and CDR2 is YYREEE (reference sequence). V lost 3 bases to trimming and J lost 9 bases; unmatched junction nucleotides: 6. The CDR3 length is 15 residues. CDR3 nucleotides: TGTGCCAGCAGCTCGCCCGGGACAGGGGCTTCACCCCTCCACTTT. This sequence encodes CASSSPGTGASPLHF.